This T cell receptor beta chain is from a study of Graves' ophthalmopathy and Graves' hyperthyroidism. General study points: A classifier, a 13-signature model, separated ophthalmopathy from stable hyperthyroidism with roughly 90% sensitivity and 75% to 82% specificity.

From RNA, the CDR3 regions of TCR beta chains were amplified and sequenced. HTBI-primed first-round RT-PCR preceded second-round multiplex PCR. TCRdb re-derived calls from the multiplex PCR reads in MiXCR, one entry per CDR3 protein. In the table there are a few hundred thousand distinct CDR3 sequences, roughly 17% of which are singletons. No donor had other autoimmune disease, uncontrolled infection, pregnancy or lactation. This clonotype was seen only a few times. Its antigen is not known. Sample: peripheral blood. This clonotype originated in an adult woman with stable Graves' hyperthyroidism.

The CDR3: CSARDTPSGWGATEAFF. The CDR3 DNA follows: TGCAGTGCTAGAGACACCCCCTCCGGTTGGGGGGCGACTGAAGCTTTCTTT. This chain links TRBV20-1 with TRBJ1-1, with D perhaps TRBD1 (6 bases). CDR1 and CDR2 from the germline V gene are DFQATT and SNEGSKA (reference sequence). V was pared by 0 bases and J by 5 bases, with 22 bases between. The CDR3 is made up of 17 amino acids.